The clone carrying this T cell receptor beta chain was counted many times. Its antigen is as yet unknown. This specimen belongs to a study of regulatory T cells in long-lasting Graves disease. Whole-study results and caveats: Between persistent patients, thousands of public clonotypes were shared, exceeding the 966 shared between new patients.

Germline values: CDR1 DFQATT, CDR2 SNEGSKA (reference sequence). This CDR3 is 13 amino acids long. The V gene end was trimmed by 4 bases and the J gene end by 8 bases; junction bases not matched to a gene: 6. Library construction for TCR beta used iRepertoire HTBI primers and Arm-PCR of CDR3 regions. Using its own MiXCR run on the multiplex PCR reads, TCRdb lists one record per CDR3 protein. This table has 350,000 to 450,000 distinct CDR3 sequences, about 12% appearing once. Time point specified: newly diagnosed GD, antithyroid drugs for less than 3 months. Making the TCR library involved RNA that had been extracted from PBMCs. Separately, the same data were catalogued under a study of T cells in Graves' hyperthyroidism and ophthalmopathy. Per that study: TCR CDR3 underwent first-round RT-PCR with the HTBI primer set.

The TCR comes from a woman aged 18-35 years with Graves disease. The genes are TRBV20-1 and TRBJ2-1, with 9 positions matching TRBD1. The sample here was peripheral blood mononuclear cells (PBMCs), taken at new diagnosis, from a patient treated with antithyroid drugs. This CDR3 reads CSAIHGTGYEQFF. The CDR3 bases are TGCAGTGCTATCCACGGGACAGGGTATGAGCAGTTCTTC.